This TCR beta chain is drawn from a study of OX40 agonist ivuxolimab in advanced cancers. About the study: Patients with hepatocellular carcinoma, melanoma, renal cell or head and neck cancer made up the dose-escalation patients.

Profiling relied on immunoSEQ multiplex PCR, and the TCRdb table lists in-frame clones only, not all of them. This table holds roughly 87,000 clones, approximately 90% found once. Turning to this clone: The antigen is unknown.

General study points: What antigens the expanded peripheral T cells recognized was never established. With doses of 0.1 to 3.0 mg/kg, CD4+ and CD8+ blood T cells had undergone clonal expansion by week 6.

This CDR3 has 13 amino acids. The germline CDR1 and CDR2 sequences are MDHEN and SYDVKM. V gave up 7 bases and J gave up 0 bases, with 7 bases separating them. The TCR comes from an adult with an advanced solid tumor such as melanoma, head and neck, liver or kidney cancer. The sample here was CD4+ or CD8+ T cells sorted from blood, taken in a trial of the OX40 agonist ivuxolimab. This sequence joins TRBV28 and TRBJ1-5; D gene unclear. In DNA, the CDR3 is TGTGCCAGCACCTTAGATAGCAATCAGCCCCAGCATTTT. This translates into CASTLDSNQPQHF.